What follows are 9 T cell receptor beta chains derived from one specimen sequenced in a study of OX40 agonist ivuxolimab in advanced cancers. Assay used: immunoSEQ multiplex PCR; TCRdb lists only in-frame clones, some missing. The repertoire holds 91,000 or so clones, approximately 94% seen once, with approximately 0.18% in the top ten. The specimen comprised CD4+ or CD8+ T cells sorted from blood, sampled in a trial of the OX40 agonist ivuxolimab. All receptors come from an adult with an advanced solid tumor such as melanoma, head and neck, liver or kidney cancer.

This chain links TRBV5-1 with TRBJ1-2; no definite D call. In germline, CDR1 is SGHRS, CDR2 YFSETQ. This CDR3 is 16 amino acids long. V was pared by 4 bases and J by 2 bases, with 18 bases between. The CDR3, as DNA: TGCGCCAGCAGCCCGGTGGTCGGGCAGCCGAACTATGGCTACACCTTC. Its translation is CASSPVVGQPNYGYTF.

The chain recombines TRBV12-5 with TRBJ2-7; 12 nucleotides match TRBD2. With V trimmed by 3 bases and J by 1 base, 10 bases remained unmatched. The CDR3 runs to 18 residues. CDR1 is LGHNT, CDR2 FRNRAP, per germline. CDR3 nucleotide sequence: TGTGCTAGTGGTTTAAGACTAGCGGGGGCCCGAGGATCCTACGAGCAGTACTTC. It is translated as CASGLRLAGARGSYEQYF.

V and J are TRBV7-8 and TRBJ1-2; D unresolved. Per the germline V gene, CDR1 is SGHVS and CDR2 is FQNEAQ. The CDR3 runs 12 residues. The V and J ends lost 4 bases and 8 bases respectively, with 11 bases between them. CDR3 residues: CASSWNRGGYTF. The CDR3 coding sequence is TGTGCCAGCAGCTGGAACAGAGGCGGCTACACCTTC. Full variable domain (missing parts from reference TRBV7-8 and TRBJ1-2): GAGVSQSPRYKVAKRGQDVALRCDPISGHVSLFWYQQALGQGPEFLTYFQNEAQLDKSGLPSDRFFAERPEGSVSTLKIQRTQQEDSAVYLCASSWNRGGYTFGSGTRLTVV.

This chain links TRBV7-2 with TRBJ2-1; the match to TRBD2 covers 10 bases. Germline V gene data show CDR1 as SGHTA and CDR2 as FQGNSA. The length of the CDR3 is 18 residues. V lost 1 base and J lost 3; bases outside the gene matches: 9. The CDR3 loop reads CASSLESIAGGGYNEQFF. CDR3 in DNA: TGTGCCAGCAGCTTAGAAAGCATAGCGGGGGGCGGCTACAATGAGCAGTTCTTC.

The genes are TRBV11-3 and TRBJ1-1; no definite D call. Germline assignment: CDR1 SGHNT and CDR2 YENEEA. Trimming removed 5 bases from V and 2 bases from J, with 15 bases in between. The CDR3 contains 15 residues. In nucleotides, the CDR3 is TGTGCCAGCAGCCCTCAGACGGGGATTAACACTGAAGCTTTCTTT. This gives the protein CASSPQTGINTEAFF.

The CDR3 DNA reads TGTGCCAGCAGCTTAGAGGCGACAGGGGTCAACGAGCAGTACTTC. It is translated as CASSLEATGVNEQYF. This chain joins TRBV7-2 and TRBJ2-7; 8 bases match TRBD1. V shed 1 base, J shed 5 bases, and the junction held 7 bases outside the gene matches. The V gene's germline CDR1 is SGHTA and CDR2 FQGNSA. The CDR3 is made up of 15 amino acids.

The chain uses TRBV7-2 and TRBJ2-7; the D gene could be TRBD1 or TRBD2 (5 bases each). Trimming cost V 3 bases and J 2 bases, with 14 bases left between them. Per the germline V gene, CDR1 is SGHTA and CDR2 is FQGNSA. The CDR3 consists of 15 residues. The CDR3 bases are TGTGCCAGCAGCTTCCACGGGACCGATACCTACGAGCAGTACTTC. Translating it yields CASSFHGTDTYEQYF.

The V gene is TRBV4-3, the J gene TRBJ1-5; D gene ambiguous. CDR3 length equals 14 residues. Germline CDR1 LGHNA, CDR2 YSLEER. V lost 0 bases and J 7 bases, leaving 10 bases between the germline ends. The CDR3 protein is CASSQDSKRQPQHF. The DNA for the CDR3 is TGCGCCAGCAGCCAAGATTCAAAACGGCAGCCCCAGCATTTT.

The chain is built from TRBV6-4 and TRBJ1-1, with TRBD1 matching over 8 bases. There are 13 residues in the CDR3. Germline loops: CDR1 MRHNA, CDR2 SNTAGT. Germline trimming cut 4 bases from V and 5 bases from J; bases unmatched to any gene: 3. The CDR3 DNA follows: TGTGCCAGCAGTGTGACAGGGGAAACTGAAGCTTTCTTT. Its protein product is CASSVTGETEAFF.